This TCR beta chain was profiled in a study of blood T cells in healthy people across ages. This clonotype was detected only a few times. Its antigen is still unknown. For the second PCR, which ran for about 7 to 12 cycles, a sample-barcoded 5' primer and a J-beta primer mix were used. Every cDNA molecule carried a tag from a template-switch adaptor bearing 12 random nucleotides. MiXCR, run by TCRdb on the 5' RACE reads, gives a single entry per CDR3 protein. The sample has some 710,000 distinct CDR3 sequences, 22% seen once. The CDR3 spans 15 residues. Germline V CDR1 and CDR2: MNHEY, SVGAGI. The J segment lost 4 bases and the V segment lost 4 bases, leaving 5 bases of the junction unmatched. Findings and caveats of the study: The study found more naive CD4+ cells and higher diversity in long-lived than aged donors. Naive T cell percentage by flow cytometry tracked strongly with beta diversity.

Sequencing was performed on blood. The clonotype originates from a man aged 70-80 years in good health. The J gene is TRBJ2-1, the V gene TRBV6-5, with 9 positions matching TRBD1. The CDR3: CASSFAGTGYNEQFF. The CDR3 DNA is TGTGCCAGCAGTTTTGCCGGGACAGGGTACAATGAGCAGTTCTTC.